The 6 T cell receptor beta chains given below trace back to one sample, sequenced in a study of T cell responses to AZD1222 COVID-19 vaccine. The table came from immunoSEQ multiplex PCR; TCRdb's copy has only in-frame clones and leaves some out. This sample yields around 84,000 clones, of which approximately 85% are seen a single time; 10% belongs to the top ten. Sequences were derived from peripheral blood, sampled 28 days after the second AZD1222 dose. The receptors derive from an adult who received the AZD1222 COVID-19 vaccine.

CDR3 sequence: CASSQLGIQGVHSPLHF. The CDR3 DNA reads as TGTGCCAGCAGCCAACTGGGTATACAGGGGGTGCATTCACCCCTCCACTTT. The gene calls are TRBV3-1 (or the pseudogene TRBV3-2) and TRBJ1-6; the match to TRBD1 covers 8 bases. CDR1 and CDR2 (germline): LGHDT, YNNKEL (reference sequence). The V gene end was trimmed by 2 bases and the J gene end by 8 bases; junction bases not matched to a gene: 11. This CDR3 has 17 amino acids.

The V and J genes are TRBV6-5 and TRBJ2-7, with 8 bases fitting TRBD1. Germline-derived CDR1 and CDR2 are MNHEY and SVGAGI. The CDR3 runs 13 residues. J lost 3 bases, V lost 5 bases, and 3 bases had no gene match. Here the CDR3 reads CASSTGGFYEQYF. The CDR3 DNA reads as TGTGCCAGCAGTACAGGGGGTTTCTACGAGCAGTACTTC.

In DNA form, the CDR3 reads TGTGCCAGCGCCCAGGGGGAAACCTACGAGCAGTACTTC. The encoded protein is CASAQGETYEQYF. The chain combines TRBV12-3 or TRBV12-4 with TRBJ2-7; 7 nucleotides align to TRBD1. With V trimmed by 8 bases and J by 2 bases, 6 bases remained unmatched. The length of the CDR3 is 13 residues.

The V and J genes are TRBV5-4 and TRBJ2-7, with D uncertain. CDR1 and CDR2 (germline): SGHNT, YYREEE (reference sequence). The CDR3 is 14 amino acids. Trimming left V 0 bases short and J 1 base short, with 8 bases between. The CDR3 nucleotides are TGTGCCAGCAGCTTGGTTGGGAATTCCTACGAGCAGTACTTC. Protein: CASSLVGNSYEQYF.

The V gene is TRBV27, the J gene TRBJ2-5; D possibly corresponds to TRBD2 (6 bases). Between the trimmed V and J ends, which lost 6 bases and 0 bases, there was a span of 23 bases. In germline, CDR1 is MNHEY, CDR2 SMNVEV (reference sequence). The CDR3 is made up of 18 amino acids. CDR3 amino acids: CASRQNSGNDPYQETQYF. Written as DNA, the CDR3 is TGTGCCAGCAGACAAAATAGCGGAAACGATCCCTACCAAGAGACCCAGTACTTC.

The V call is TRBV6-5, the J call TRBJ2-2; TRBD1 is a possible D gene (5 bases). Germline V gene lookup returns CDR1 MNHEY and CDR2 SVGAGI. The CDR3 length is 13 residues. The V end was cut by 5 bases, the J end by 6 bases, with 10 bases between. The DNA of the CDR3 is TGTGCCAGCAGTCGTCTCAGGGCCGGGGAGCTGTTTTTT. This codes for CASSRLRAGELFF.